These T cell receptor beta chains were read from a single sample in a study of T cell clones after liver transplantation. Method: immunoSEQ multiplex PCR; TCRdb's copy keeps in-frame clones and lacks some. The sample holds roughly 49,000 clones; about 69% are singletons and the top ten take more than 9%. The specimen was CD4+ T cells from blood, collected around 52 months after liver transplant. The receptors here all came from a human patient who received a liver transplant. Some T cells here may be from the graft donor. The CDR3 runs from the conserved cysteine through the conserved F or W. Each record gives: J gene, D gene, V gene, clone size, CDR3 protein, CDR3 DNA. D genes are given only for firm matches. Where a row states a size, it is once, few, many or the class of an expanded clone; other rows omit it.

>TRBJ1-1|TRBD1|TRBV28|-
CASSSGQGATEAFF
TGTGCCAGCAGTTCGGGACAGGGGGCCACTGAAGCTTTCTTT
>TRBJ1-4|-|TRBV6-5|once
CASSPDSATNEKLFF
TGTGCCAGCAGTCCGGACAGCGCAACTAATGAAAAACTGTTTTTT
>TRBJ1-1|-|TRBV27|-
CASSFSGYTEAFF
TGTGCCAGCAGTTTCAGCGGGTACACTGAAGCTTTCTTT
>TRBJ2-1|-|TRBV28|-
CASSLSINSYNEQFF
TGTGCCAGCAGTTTAAGTATAAACTCCTACAATGAGCAGTTCTTC
>TRBJ1-5|-|TRBV28|-
CASSSPSGNRQPQHF
TGTGCCAGCAGTTCCCCCTCGGGAAACCGACAGCCCCAGCATTTT
>TRBJ1-1|TRBD1|TRBV28|-
CASSGDRGWTTEAFF
TGTGCCAGCAGCGGCGACAGGGGATGGACCACTGAAGCTTTCTTT
>TRBJ1-6|-|TRBV6-5|-
CASSYGGAVNSPLHF
TGTGCCAGCAGTTACGGGGGGGCGGTTAACTCACCCCTCCACTTT
>TRBJ1-1|-|TRBV6-1|-
CASSEATGNTEAFF
TGTGCCAGCAGTGAAGCGACGGGGAACACTGAAGCTTTCTTT
>TRBJ1-1|-|TRBV19|-
CASSEGGIQVVEAFF
TGTGCCAGTAGCGAAGGGGGGATCCAGGTCGTAGAAGCTTTCTTT
>TRBJ2-2|-|TRBV6-6|-
CASRLLDYPGELFF
TGTGCCAGCAGACTATTGGACTATCCCGGGGAGCTGTTTTTT
>TRBJ2-2|-|TRBV7-6|medium-sized
CASSLLGLKSGELFF
TGTGCCAGCAGCTTATTGGGCCTTAAGAGCGGGGAGCTGTTTTTT
>TRBJ1-5|-|TRBV5-8|-
CASSPKQGLRSQPQHF
TGTGCCAGCAGCCCCAAGCAGGGGTTACGTAGTCAGCCCCAGCATTTT
>TRBJ1-5|-|TRBV28|few
CASSSASGQGGQPQHF
TGTGCCAGCAGTTCTGCGTCGGGGCAGGGAGGTCAGCCCCAGCATTTT
>TRBJ2-2|-|TRBV30|-
CAWSLKLNTGELFF
TGTGCCTGGAGCCTCAAGTTGAACACCGGGGAGCTGTTTTTT
>TRBJ1-2|-|TRBV28|-
CASTRRGPYGYTF
TGTGCCAGCACGCGGCGCGGCCCATATGGCTACACCTTC
>TRBJ1-6|-|TRBV7-3|-
CASSLGASPLHF
TGTGCCAGCAGCTTAGGGGCTTCACCCCTCCACTTT
>TRBJ1-1|-|TRBV18|-
CASSPRGGSGDTEAFF
TGTGCCAGCTCACCCCGAGGGGGATCAGGGGACACTGAAGCTTTCTTT
>TRBJ1-2|-|TRBV30|-
CAWRGTFNYGYTF
TGTGCCTGGAGGGGAACCTTTAACTATGGCTACACCTTC
>TRBJ1-1|-|TRBV5-1|-
CASSLLDDPQGINTEAFF
TGCGCCAGCAGCTTGCTTGACGACCCACAGGGAATTAACACTGAAGCTTTCTTT
>TRBJ1-5|TRBD1|TRBV28|-
CASTWGQGVGGNQPQHF
TGTGCCAGCACCTGGGGGCAGGGGGTGGGAGGCAATCAGCCCCAGCATTTT
>TRBJ1-1|TRBD1|TRBV6-5|few
CASSYSTGITEAFF
TGTGCCAGCAGTTACTCGACAGGGATCACTGAAGCTTTCTTT
>TRBJ1-3|-|TRBV30|-
CAWSLGTGNTIYF
TGTGCCTGGTCTTTAGGAACTGGAAACACCATATATTTT
>TRBJ1-3|-|TRBV11-2|-
CASSWGMSSGNTIYF
TGTGCCAGCAGCTGGGGAATGAGCTCTGGAAACACCATATATTTT
>TRBJ2-2|TRBD1|TRBV27|-
CASSHRDRATGELFF
TGTGCCAGCAGTCACCGGGACAGGGCGACCGGGGAGCTGTTTTTT
>TRBJ1-4|-|TRBV2|-
CASNVVGWYEKLFF
TGTGCCAGCAACGTAGTGGGGTGGTATGAAAAACTGTTTTTT
>TRBJ1-1|-|TRBV20-1|-
CSARGPNGAFF
TGCAGTGCTAGAGGCCCAAACGGGGCTTTCTTT
>TRBJ1-2|-|TRBV10-3|-
CAIRPSRGVRNYTF
TGTGCCATCAGACCGTCTCGGGGGGTAAGGAACTACACCTTC
>TRBJ2-5|TRBD2|TRBV4-1|few
CASSPGLAGFETQYF
TGCGCCAGCAGCCCCGGACTAGCGGGGTTTGAGACCCAGTACTTC
>TRBJ1-5|TRBD1|TRBV30|-
CAWSGTGRNQPQHF
TGTGCCTGGAGCGGGACAGGGAGGAACCAGCCCCAGCATTTT
>TRBJ2-7|-|TRBV11-2|-
CASSQIRGSYEQYF
TGTGCCAGCAGCCAGATCAGGGGATCCTACGAGCAGTACTTC
>TRBJ2-7|-|TRBV10-1|-
CASSDGTALLYEQYF
TGCGCCAGCAGTGATGGGACGGCACTCCTGTACGAGCAGTACTTC
>TRBJ2-2|TRBD2|TRBV15|-
CATSREPSGGAAGELFF
TGTGCCACCAGCAGAGAGCCTAGCGGGGGGGCCGCCGGGGAGCTGTTTTTT
>TRBJ2-3|TRBD2|TRBV28|once
CASSKAGARTDTQYF
TGTGCCAGCAGTAAAGCGGGGGCCCGCACAGATACGCAGTATTTT
>TRBJ2-1|-|TRBV7-2|-
CASSLRQIPYNEQFF
TGTGCCAGCAGTTTACGACAGATCCCTTACAATGAGCAGTTCTTC
>TRBJ2-1|-|TRBV13|-
CASSLGTRVYNEQFF
TGTGCCAGCAGCTTAGGCACGAGGGTCTACAATGAGCAGTTCTTC
>TRBJ1-2|-|TRBV18|few
CASSPYNPPGANYGYTF
TGTGCCAGCTCACCATACAATCCACCGGGGGCTAACTATGGCTACACCTTC
>TRBJ1-5|-|TRBV7-2|few
CASSLLGVSQPQHF
TGTGCCAGCAGCTTATTAGGGGTGAGTCAGCCCCAGCATTTT
>TRBJ1-2|TRBD1|TRBV5-5|-
CASSRDSKRGYTF
TGTGCCAGCAGCCGGGACAGCAAGCGTGGCTACACCTTC
>TRBJ1-4|-|TRBV5-6|medium-sized
CASSLRGTEKLFF
TGTGCCAGCAGCTTGAGGGGGACTGAAAAACTGTTTTTT
>TRBJ1-2|TRBD1|TRBV7-9|-
CASSPDRGEGYTF
TGTGCCAGCAGCCCCGACAGGGGAGAAGGCTACACCTTC
>TRBJ2-3|TRBD1|TRBV7-7|-
CASSLTGGDTQYF
TGTGCCAGCAGCCTCACAGGGGGAGATACGCAGTATTTT
>TRBJ2-1|-|TRBV5-5|-
CASSLVGAGEQFF
TGTGCCAGCAGCTTGGTAGGGGCGGGTGAGCAGTTCTTC
>TRBJ2-7|TRBD1|TRBV13|-
CASSRLGQGEQYF
TGTGCCAGCAGCCGTCTAGGACAGGGGGAGCAGTACTTC
>TRBJ2-7|-|TRBV4-1|-
CASSQERTLSSYEQYF
TGCGCCAGCAGCCAAGAGCGAACACTGAGCTCCTACGAGCAGTACTTC
>TRBJ2-1|-|TRBV18|-
CASSPQGSSEQFF
TGTGCCAGCTCACCACAGGGGTCCAGTGAGCAGTTCTTC
>TRBJ2-1|-|TRBV19|few
CASRVGGPSYNEQFF
TGTGCCAGTAGGGTCGGGGGGCCCTCGTACAATGAGCAGTTCTTC
>TRBJ2-1|-|TRBV6-5|-
CASRPGSNEQFF
TGTGCCAGCAGGCCCGGGTCCAATGAGCAGTTCTTC
>TRBJ1-4|-|TRBV6-1|-
CASSPGGGKLFF
TGTGCCAGCAGCCCTGGGGGAGGAAAACTGTTTTTT
>TRBJ2-7|TRBD1|TRBV28|-
CASAGGSYEQYF
TGTGCCAGCGCAGGGGGCTCCTACGAGCAGTACTTC
>TRBJ2-7|TRBD2|TRBV18|-
CASSPPAGVSYEQYF
TGTGCCAGCTCACCACCGGCGGGGGTCTCCTACGAGCAGTACTTC
>TRBJ1-4|TRBD1|TRBV13|-
CASSQQGIGNEKLFF
TGTGCCAGCAGTCAACAGGGGATCGGTAATGAAAAACTGTTTTTT
>TRBJ1-2|-|TRBV21-1|-
CASIQRGGTGGNYGYTF
TGTGCCAGCATCCAAAGAGGGGGTACAGGGGGCAACTATGGCTACACCTTC
>TRBJ1-1|-|TRBV5-6|-
CASSSRGGASFTEAFF
TGTGCCAGCAGCTCGAGAGGGGGGGCGAGCTTTACTGAAGCTTTCTTT
>TRBJ1-2|-|TRBV27|many
CASSWGRDYGYTF
TGTGCCAGCAGTTGGGGGCGCGACTATGGCTACACCTTC
>TRBJ1-6|-|TRBV28|few
CASSRLASPLHF
TGTGCCAGCTCGAGATTAGCTTCACCCCTCCACTTT
>TRBJ1-6|TRBD1|TRBV15|-
CATSREGQGTSSPLHF
TGTGCCACCAGCAGAGAGGGACAGGGGACCTCTTCACCCCTCCACTTT
>TRBJ1-2|-|TRBV19|once
CASTMGVLYGYTF
TGTGCCAGTACCATGGGGGTTCTCTACGGCTACACCTTC
>TRBJ2-2|-|TRBV6-6|-
CASRTVNTGELFF
TGTGCCAGCAGGACGGTAAACACCGGGGAGCTGTTTTTT
>TRBJ2-7|TRBD2|TRBV18|few
CASSPPSGTYEQYF
TGTGCCAGCTCACCACCTAGCGGGACCTACGAGCAGTACTTC